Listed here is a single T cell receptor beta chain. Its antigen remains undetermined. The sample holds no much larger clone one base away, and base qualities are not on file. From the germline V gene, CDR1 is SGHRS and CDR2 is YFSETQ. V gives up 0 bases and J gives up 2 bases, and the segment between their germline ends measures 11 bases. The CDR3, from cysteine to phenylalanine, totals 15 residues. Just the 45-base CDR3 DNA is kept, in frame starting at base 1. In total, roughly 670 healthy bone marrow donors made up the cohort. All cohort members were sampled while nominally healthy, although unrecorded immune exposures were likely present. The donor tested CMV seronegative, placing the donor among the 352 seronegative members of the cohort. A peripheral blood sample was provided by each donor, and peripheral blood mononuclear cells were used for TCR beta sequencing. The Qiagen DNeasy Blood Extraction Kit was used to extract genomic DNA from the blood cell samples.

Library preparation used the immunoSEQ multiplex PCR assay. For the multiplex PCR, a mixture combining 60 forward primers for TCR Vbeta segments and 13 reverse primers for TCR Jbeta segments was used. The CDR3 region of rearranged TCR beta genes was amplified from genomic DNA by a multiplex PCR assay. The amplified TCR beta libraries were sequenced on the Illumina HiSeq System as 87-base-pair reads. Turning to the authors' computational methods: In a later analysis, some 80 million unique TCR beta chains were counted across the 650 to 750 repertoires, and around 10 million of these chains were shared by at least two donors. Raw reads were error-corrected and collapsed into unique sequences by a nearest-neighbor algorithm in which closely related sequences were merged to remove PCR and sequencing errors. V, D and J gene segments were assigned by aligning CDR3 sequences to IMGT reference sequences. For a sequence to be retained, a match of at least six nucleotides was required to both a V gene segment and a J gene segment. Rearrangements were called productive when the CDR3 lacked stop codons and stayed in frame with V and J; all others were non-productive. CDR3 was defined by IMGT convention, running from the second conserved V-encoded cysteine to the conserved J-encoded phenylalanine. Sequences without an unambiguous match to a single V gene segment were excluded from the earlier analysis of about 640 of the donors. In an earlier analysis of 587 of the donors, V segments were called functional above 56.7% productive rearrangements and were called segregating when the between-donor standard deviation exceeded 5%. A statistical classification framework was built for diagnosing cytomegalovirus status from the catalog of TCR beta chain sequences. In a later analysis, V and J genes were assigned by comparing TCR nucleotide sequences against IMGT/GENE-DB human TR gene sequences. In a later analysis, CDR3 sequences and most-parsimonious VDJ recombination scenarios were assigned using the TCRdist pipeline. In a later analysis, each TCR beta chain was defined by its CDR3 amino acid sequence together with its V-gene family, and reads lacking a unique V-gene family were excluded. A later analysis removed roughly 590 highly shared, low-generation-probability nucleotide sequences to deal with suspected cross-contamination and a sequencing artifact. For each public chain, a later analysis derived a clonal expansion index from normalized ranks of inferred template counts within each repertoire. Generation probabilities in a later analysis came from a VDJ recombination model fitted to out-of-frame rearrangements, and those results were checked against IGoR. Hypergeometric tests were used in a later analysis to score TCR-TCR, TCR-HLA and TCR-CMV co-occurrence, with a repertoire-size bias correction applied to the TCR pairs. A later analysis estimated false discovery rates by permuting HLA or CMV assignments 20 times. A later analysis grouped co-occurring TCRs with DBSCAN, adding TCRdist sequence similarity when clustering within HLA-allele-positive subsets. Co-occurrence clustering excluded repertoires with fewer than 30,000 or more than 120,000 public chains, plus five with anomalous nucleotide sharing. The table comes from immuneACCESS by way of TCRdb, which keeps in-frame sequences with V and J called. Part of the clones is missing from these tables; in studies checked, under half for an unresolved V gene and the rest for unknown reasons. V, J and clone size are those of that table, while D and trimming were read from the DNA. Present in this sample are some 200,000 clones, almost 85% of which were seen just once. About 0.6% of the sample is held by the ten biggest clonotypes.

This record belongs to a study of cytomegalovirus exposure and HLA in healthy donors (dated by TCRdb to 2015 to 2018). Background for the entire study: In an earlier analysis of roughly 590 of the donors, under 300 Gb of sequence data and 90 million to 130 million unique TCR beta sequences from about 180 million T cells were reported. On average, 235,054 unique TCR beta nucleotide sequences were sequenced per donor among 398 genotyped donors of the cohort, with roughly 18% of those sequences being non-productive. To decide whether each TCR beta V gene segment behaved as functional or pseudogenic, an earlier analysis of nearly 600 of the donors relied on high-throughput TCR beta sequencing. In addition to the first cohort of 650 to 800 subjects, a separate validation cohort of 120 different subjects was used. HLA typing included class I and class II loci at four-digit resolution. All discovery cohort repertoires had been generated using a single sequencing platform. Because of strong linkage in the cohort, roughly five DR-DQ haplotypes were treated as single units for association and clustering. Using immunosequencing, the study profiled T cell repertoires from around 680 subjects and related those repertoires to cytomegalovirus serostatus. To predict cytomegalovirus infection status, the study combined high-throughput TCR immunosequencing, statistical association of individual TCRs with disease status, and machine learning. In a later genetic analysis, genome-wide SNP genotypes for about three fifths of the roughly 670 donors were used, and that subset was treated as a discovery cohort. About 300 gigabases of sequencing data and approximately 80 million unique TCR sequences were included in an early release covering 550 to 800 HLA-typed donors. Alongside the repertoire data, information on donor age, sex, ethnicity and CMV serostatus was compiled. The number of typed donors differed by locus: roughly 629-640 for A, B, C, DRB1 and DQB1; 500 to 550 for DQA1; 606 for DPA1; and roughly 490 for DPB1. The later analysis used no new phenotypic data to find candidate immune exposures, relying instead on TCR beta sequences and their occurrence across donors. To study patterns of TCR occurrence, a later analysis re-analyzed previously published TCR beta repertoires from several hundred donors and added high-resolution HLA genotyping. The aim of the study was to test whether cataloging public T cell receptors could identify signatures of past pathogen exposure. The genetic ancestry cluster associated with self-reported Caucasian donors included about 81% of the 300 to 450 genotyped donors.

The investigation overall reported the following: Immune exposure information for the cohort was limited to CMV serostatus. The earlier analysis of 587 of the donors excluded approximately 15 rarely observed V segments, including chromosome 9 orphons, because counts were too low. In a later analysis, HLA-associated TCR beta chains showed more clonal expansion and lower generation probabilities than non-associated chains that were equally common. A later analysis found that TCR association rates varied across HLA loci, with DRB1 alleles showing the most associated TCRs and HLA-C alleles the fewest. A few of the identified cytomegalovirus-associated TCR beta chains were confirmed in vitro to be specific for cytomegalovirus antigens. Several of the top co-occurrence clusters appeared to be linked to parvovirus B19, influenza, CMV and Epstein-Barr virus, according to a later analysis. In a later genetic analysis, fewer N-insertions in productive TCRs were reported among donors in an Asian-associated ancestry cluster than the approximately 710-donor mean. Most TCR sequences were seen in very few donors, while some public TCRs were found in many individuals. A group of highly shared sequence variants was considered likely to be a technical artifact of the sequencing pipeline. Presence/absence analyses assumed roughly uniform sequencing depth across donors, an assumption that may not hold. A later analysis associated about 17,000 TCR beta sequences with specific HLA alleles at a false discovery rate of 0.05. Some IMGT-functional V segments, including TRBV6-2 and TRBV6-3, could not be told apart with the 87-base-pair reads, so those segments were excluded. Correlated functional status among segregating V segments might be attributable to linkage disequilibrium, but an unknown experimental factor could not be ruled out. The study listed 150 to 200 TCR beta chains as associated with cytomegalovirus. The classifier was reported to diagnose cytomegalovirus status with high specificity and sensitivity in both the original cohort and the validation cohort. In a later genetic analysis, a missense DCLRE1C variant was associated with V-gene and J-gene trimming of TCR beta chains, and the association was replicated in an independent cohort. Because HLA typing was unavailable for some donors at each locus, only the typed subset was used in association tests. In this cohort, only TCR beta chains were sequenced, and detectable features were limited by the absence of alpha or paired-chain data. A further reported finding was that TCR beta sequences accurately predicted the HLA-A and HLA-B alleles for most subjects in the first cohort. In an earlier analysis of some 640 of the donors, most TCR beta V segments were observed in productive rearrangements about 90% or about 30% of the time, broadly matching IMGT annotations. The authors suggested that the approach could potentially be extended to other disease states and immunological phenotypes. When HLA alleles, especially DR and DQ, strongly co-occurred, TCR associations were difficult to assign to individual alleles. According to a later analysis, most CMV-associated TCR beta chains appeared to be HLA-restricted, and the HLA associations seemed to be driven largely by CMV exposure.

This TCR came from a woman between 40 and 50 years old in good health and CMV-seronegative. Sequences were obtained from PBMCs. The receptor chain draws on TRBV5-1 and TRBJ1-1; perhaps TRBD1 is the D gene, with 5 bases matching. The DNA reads TGCGCCAGCAGCTTGGTTGGGGCCGTAAACACTGAAGCTTTCTTT. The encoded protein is CASSLVGAVNTEAFF.